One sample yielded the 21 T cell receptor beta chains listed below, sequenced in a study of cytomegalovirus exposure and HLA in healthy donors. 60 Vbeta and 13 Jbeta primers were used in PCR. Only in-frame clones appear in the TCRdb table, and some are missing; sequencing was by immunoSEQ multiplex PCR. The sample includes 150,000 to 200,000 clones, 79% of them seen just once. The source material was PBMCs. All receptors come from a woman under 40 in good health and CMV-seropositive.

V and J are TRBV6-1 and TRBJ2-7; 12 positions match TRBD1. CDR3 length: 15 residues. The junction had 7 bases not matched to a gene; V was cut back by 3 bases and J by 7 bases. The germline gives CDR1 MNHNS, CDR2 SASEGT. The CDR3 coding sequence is TGTGCCAGCAGTGAGCCGGGACAGGGGGCGAGAGAGCAGTACTTC. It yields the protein CASSEPGQGAREQYF.

The CDR3 protein is CASSSSQGVGELFF. CDR3 DNA sequence: TGTGCCAGCAGCTCCAGCCAGGGGGTCGGGGAGCTGTTTTTT. This chain joins TRBV5-5 and TRBJ2-2; 7 positions match TRBD1. CDR1 is SGHKS and CDR2 is YYEKEE in the germline V gene (reference sequence). This CDR3 has 14 residues. The V and J ends lost 3 bases and 7 bases, in that order; junction bases with no gene match: 6.

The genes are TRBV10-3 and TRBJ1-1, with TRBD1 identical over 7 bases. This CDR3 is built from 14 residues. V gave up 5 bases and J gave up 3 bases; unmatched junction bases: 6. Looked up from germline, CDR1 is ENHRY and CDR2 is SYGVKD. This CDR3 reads CAISSTGADTEAFF. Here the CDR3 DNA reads TGTGCCATCAGTTCTACAGGGGCCGACACTGAAGCTTTCTTT.

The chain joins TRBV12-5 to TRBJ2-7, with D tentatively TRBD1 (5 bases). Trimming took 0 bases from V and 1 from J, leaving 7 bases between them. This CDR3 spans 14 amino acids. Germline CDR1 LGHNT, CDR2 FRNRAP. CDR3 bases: TGTGCTAGTGGTTTGGTCTCAGGGTCCTACGAGCAGTACTTC. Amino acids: CASGLVSGSYEQYF.

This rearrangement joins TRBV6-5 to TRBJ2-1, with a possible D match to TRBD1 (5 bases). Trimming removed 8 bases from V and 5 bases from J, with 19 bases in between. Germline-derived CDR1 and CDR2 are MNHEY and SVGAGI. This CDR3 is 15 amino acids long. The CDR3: CASQSKTQGNNEQFF. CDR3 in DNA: TGTGCCAGCCAAAGCAAGACCCAGGGAAACAATGAGCAGTTCTTC.

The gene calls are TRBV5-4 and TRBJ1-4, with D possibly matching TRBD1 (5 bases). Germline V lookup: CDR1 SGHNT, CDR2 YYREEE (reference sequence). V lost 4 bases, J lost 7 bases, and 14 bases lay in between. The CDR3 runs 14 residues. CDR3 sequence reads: CASSQGSIGEKLFF. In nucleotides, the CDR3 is TGTGCCAGCAGCCAGGGTTCTATAGGTGAAAAACTGTTTTTT. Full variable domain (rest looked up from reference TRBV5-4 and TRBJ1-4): ETGVTQSPTHLIKTRGQQVTLRCSSQSGHNTVSWYQQALGQGPQFIFQYYREEENGRGNFPPRFSGLQFPNYSSELNVNALELDDSALYLCASSQGSIGEKLFFGSGTQLSVL.

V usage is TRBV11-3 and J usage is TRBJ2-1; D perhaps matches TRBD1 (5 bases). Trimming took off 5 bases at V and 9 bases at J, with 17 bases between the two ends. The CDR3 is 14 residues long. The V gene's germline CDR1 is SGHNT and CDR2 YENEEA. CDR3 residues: CASSNLVGVGEQFF. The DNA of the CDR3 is TGTGCCAGCAGCAACCTAGTAGGGGTAGGTGAGCAGTTCTTC. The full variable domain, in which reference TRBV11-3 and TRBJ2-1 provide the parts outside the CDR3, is EAGVVQSPRYKIIEKKQPVAFWCNPISGHNTLYWYLQNLGQGPELLIRYENEEAVDDSQLPKDRFSAERLKGVDSTLKIQPAELGDSAVYLCASSNLVGVGEQFFGPGTRLTVL.

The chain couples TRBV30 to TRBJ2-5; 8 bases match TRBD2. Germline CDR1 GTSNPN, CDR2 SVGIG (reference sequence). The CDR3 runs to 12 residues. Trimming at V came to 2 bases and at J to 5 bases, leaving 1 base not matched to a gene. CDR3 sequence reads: CAWSTSGETQYF. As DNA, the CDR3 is TGTGCCTGGAGTACTAGCGGTGAGACCCAGTACTTC.

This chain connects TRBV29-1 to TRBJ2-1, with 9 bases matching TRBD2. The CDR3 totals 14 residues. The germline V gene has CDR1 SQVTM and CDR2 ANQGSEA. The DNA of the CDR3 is TGCAGTGGAAAGAAAGGACTAGCGCCGGATGAGCAGTTCTTC. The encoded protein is CSGKKGLAPDEQFF.

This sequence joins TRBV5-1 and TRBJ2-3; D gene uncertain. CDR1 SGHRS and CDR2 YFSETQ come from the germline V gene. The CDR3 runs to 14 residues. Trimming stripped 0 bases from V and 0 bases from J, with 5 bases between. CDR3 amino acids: CASSLASSTDTQYF. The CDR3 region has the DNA TGCGCCAGCAGCTTGGCCTCTAGCACAGATACGCAGTATTTT.

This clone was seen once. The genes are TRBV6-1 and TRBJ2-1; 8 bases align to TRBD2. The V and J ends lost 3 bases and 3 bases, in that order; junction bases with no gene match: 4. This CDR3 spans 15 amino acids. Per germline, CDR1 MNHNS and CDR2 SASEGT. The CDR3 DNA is TGTGCCAGCAGTGAGGGGACTAGGGGCTACAATGAGCAGTTCTTC. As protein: CASSEGTRGYNEQFF.

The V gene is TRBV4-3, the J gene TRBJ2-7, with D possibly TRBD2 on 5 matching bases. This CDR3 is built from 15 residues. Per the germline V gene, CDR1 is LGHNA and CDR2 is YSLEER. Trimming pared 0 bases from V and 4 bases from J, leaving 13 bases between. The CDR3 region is CASSQDNGVGYEQYF. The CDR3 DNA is TGCGCCAGCAGCCAAGATAACGGGGTAGGATACGAGCAGTACTTC.

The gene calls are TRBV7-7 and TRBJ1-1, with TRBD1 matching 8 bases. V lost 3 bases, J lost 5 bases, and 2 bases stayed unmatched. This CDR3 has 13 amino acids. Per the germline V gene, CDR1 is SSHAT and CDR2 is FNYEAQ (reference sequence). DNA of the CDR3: TGTGCCAGCAGCTTCCGACAGGGGACTGAAGCTTTCTTT. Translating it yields CASSFRQGTEAFF.

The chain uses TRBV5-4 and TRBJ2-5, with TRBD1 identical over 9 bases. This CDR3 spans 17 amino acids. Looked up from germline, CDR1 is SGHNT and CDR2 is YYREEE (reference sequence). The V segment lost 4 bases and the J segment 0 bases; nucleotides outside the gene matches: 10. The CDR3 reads CASSPGTGRGYQETQYF. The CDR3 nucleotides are TGTGCCAGCAGCCCCGGGACAGGGAGGGGGTACCAAGAGACCCAGTACTTC.

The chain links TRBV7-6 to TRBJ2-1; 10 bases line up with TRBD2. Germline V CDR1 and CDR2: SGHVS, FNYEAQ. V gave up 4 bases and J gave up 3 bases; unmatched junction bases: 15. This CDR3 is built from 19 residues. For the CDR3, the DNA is TGTGCCAGCAGCTCCGATTTTACACCGACTAGCGGGTACTACAATGAGCAGTTCTTC. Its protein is CASSSDFTPTSGYYNEQFF.

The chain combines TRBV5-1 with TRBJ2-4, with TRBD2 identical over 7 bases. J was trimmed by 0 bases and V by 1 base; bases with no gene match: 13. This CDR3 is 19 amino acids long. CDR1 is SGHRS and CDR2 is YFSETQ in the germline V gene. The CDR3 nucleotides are TGCGCCAGCAGCTTGCGATCGCGGGGGTACGATCTAGCCAAAAACATTCAGTACTTC. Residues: CASSLRSRGYDLAKNIQYF.

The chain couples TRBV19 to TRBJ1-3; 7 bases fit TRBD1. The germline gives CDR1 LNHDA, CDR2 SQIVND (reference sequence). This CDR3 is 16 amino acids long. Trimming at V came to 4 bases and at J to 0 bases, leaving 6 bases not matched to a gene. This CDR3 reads CASSTQQGLSGNTIYF. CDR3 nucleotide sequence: TGTGCCAGTAGTACCCAACAGGGGCTCTCTGGAAACACCATATATTTT.

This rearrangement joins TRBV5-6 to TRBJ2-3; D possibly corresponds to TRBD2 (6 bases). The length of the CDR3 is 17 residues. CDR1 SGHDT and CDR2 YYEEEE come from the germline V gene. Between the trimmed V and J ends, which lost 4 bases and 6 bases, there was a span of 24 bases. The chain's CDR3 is CASSAWGVVTDMDTQYF. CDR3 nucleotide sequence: TGTGCCAGCAGCGCATGGGGGGTCGTAACCGACATGGATACGCAGTATTTT.

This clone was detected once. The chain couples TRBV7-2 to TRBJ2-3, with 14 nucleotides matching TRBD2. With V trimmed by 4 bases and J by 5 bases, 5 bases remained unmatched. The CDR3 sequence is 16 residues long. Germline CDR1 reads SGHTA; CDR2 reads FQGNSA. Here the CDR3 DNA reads TGTGCCAGCAGCTCTCGACTAGCGGGGGGGAGAGATACGCAGTATTTT. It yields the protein CASSSRLAGGRDTQYF. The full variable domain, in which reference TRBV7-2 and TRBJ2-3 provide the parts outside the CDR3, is GAGVSQSPSNKVTEKGKDVELRCDPISGHTALYWYRQSLGQGLEFLIYFQGNSAPDKSGLPSDRFSAERTGGSVSTLTIQRTQQEDSAVYLCASSSRLAGGRDTQYFGPGTRLTVL.

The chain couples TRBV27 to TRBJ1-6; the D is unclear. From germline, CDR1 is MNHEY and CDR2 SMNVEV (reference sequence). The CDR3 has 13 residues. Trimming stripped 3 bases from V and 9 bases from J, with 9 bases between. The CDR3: CASSFLQASPLHF. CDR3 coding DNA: TGTGCCAGCAGTTTCCTCCAAGCTTCACCCCTCCACTTT.

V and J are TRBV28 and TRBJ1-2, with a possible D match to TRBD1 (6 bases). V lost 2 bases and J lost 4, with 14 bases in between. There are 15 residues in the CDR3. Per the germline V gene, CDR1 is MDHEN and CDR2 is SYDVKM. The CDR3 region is CASSLTGPAIYGYTF. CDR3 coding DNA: TGTGCCAGCAGTTTAACAGGGCCGGCTATCTATGGCTACACCTTC.